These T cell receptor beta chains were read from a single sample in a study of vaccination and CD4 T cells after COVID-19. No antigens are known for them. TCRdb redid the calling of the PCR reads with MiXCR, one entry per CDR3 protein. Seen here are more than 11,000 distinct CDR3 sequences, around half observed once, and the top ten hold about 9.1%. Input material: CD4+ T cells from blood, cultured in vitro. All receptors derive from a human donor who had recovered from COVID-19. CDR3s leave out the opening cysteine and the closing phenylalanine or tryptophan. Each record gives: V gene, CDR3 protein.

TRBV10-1 ASSLSSGISSEQF
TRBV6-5 ASSSRTGWTDTQY
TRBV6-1 ASNLPEPGYT
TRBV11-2 ASSLRLALEQY
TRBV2 ASSERAEGQPQH
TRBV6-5 ASSYSGTALSSYNSPLH
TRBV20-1 SASAQLAKNIQY
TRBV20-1 SASGTSGRVYEQY
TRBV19 ATRGTGGSFRLDTQY
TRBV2 ASSAQTGSVYGYT
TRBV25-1 ASSATGNTEAF
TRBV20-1 SARRENTGELF
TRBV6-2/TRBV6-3 ASKKDDRGFYNEQF
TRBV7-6 ASSLNSNQPQH
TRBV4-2 ASSPGDRVRTGELF
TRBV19 ASSPALGQYTEAF
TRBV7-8 ASSPMGYRQETQY
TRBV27 ASSSRSIRLDGPYEQY
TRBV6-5 ASSYSGRGAYEQY
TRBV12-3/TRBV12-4 ASTLPGSPLH
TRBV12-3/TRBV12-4 ASSWVWNTIY
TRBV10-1 ASSGGGAGELF
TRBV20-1 SASPPRTSGRMSSDTQY
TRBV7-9 ASSLLGTNSPLH
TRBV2 ASSEGQGTNEQF
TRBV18 ASSLTTPGQETQY
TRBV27 ATLGGAGDNRGYT
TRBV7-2 ASSLLTVNQPQH
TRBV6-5 ASSYEAPSSYNSPLH
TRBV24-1 ATGGQGLSGELF
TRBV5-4 ASSSPLTNTGELF
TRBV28 ASSSPRSTDTQY
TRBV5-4 ASTRASYNEQF
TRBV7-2 ASRLWELKLTEAF
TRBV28 ASSLLIPGGHGYT
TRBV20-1 SARDRRQGADTQY
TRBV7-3 ASSVGGTDTQY
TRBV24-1 ATSSWGGQGANEQF
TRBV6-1 ASSRPYRVGIPNYNEQF
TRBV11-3 ASSPSGAVSYEQY
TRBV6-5 ASSYSSRGLFYEQY
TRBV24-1 ATSDQRTLGHGYT
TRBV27 ASSLTLLGQFSYNEQF
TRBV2 ASSDTSSNQPQH
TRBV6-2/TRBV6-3 ASSYSLLGGQGTDTQY
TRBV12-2 ASRLEQPSLGKKLGRGNQPQH
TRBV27 ASRKQGRYEQY